The subject of this entry is one T cell receptor beta chain. Its target is not known. This entry is derived from a study of T cell responses to AZD1222 COVID-19 vaccine. Study-level results: Two doses of AZD1222 preceded a rise in Spike-specific TCR breadth and depth. Dominant CD4 TCR responses targeted spike regions 160-218 and 743-854.

TCRdb's copy holds only in-frame clones and misses some; the assay was immunoSEQ multiplex PCR. The data contain around 85,000 clones, 80% to 90% of them singletons. Looked up from germline, CDR1 is SGHNT and CDR2 is YENEEA. This CDR3 is built from 17 residues. Trimming removed 1 base at V and 1 base at J, with 15 bases between. This clonotype was sampled from an adult in good health. This chain joins TRBV11-3 and TRBJ2-3; maybe TRBD2 (5 bases). Specimen: peripheral blood, collected on day 0 of AZD1222 vaccination. For the CDR3, the DNA is TGTGCCAGCAGCTTAGGAGCGGTTTCTCAGGGCACAGATACGCAGTATTTT. Encoded protein: CASSLGAVSQGTDTQYF.